This entry lists 8 T cell receptor beta chains sequenced from one sample in a study of beta chain features in type 1 diabetes. What these receptors recognize is not known. What was sequenced were expressed TCRB transcripts, since all of the isolated RNA had been reverse transcribed. Generated by immunoSEQ multiplex PCR, the TCRdb table keeps only in-frame clones and is missing some. Found here are around 650,000 clones, under 15% of them singletons; the top ten hold more than 0.09%. Study observations and caveats: Type 1 diabetes patients had moderately but significantly shorter TCRB CDR3s in all four CD4+ subsets.

The sample taken for sequencing was naive CD4+ T cells from blood. The receptors were gathered from a man younger than 40 with type 1 diabetes.

The chain carries TRBV6-1 and TRBJ2-5, with D possibly TRBD2 on 6 matching bases. Germline assignment: CDR1 MNHNS and CDR2 SASEGT. The CDR3 sequence is 15 residues long. V was clipped by 0 bases and J by 2 bases, with 10 bases between them. As DNA, the CDR3 is TGTGCCAGCAGTGAAGCAACGGGAGTACAAGAGACCCAGTACTTC. This gives the protein CASSEATGVQETQYF.

This clone was recorded a few times. The J gene is TRBJ1-1, the V gene TRBV25-1; D is unresolved. Per the germline V gene, CDR1 is MGHDK and CDR2 is SYGVNS. The CDR3 extends over 13 amino acids. Trimming pared 4 bases from V and 5 bases from J, leaving 11 bases between. The CDR3 sequence: CASSAPVETEAFF. The CDR3 DNA reads TGTGCCAGCAGTGCGCCGGTGGAGACTGAAGCTTTCTTT.

The chain uses TRBV6-5 and TRBJ2-5, with no clear D. Trimming removed 7 bases at V and 2 bases at J, with 11 bases between. Germline loops: CDR1 MNHEY, CDR2 SVGAGI. This CDR3 has 13 residues. The CDR3 spells CASNSGPQETQYF. The CDR3 nucleotides are TGTGCCAGCAATTCCGGGCCGCAAGAGACCCAGTACTTC.

V is TRBV5-1 and J is TRBJ1-6; unclear D gene. Germline V gene sequence: CDR1 SGHRS, CDR2 YFSETQ. V shed 4 bases and J shed 7 bases, with 12 bases lying between them. This CDR3 is built from 14 residues. DNA for the CDR3: TGCGCCAGCAGCCCGGAGCATCTGAATTCACCCCTCCACTTT. Amino acids: CASSPEHLNSPLHF. Using reference TRBV5-1 and TRBJ1-6 for the parts outside the CDR3, the full variable domain is KAGVTQTPRYLIKTRGQQVTLSCSPISGHRSVSWYQQTPGQGLQFLFEYFSETQRNKGNFPGRFSGRQFSNSRSEMNVSTLELGDSALYLCASSPEHLNSPLHFGNGTRLTVT.

This chain uses TRBV7-2 with TRBJ1-5; D call uncertain. CDR1 and CDR2 (germline): SGHTA, FQGNSA. The CDR3 covers 13 residues. V lost 2 bases to trimming and J lost 4 bases, with 6 bases between them. The CDR3 DNA reads TGTGCCAGCAGCTTATTGATGAATCAGCCCCAGCATTTT. Residues: CASSLLMNQPQHF.

This clone has more than one count but fewer than ten. The DNA of the CDR3 is TGTGCCAGCAGGGGGACAGGGTCCGCTTTCTTT. It encodes CASRGTGSAFF. V usage is TRBV2 and J usage is TRBJ1-1; 9 bases fit TRBD1. The germline V gene encodes CDR1 SNHLY and CDR2 FYNNEI. This CDR3 contains 11 residues. V lost 6 bases and J lost 11; bases outside the gene matches: 4.

The V and J genes are TRBV7-2 and TRBJ2-5, with TRBD2 matching 7 bases. From germline, CDR1 is SGHTA and CDR2 FQGNSA. The CDR3 runs to 15 residues. V was clipped by 4 bases and J by 4 bases; unmatched bases: 9. The CDR3, as DNA: TGTGCCAGCAGCTCTCGCGGGGGTGGTGGAGAGACCCAGTACTTC. The encoded protein is CASSSRGGGGETQYF.

The chain couples TRBV6-5 to TRBJ2-3; D is perhaps TRBD1 or TRBD2 (6 bases each). Looked up from germline, CDR1 is MNHEY and CDR2 is SVGAGI. V was pared by 2 bases and J by 6 bases, with 12 bases between. CDR3 length: 14 amino acids. CDR3 nucleotide sequence: TGTGCCAGCAGTTACCTCGGGGGCGGGGATACGCAGTATTTT. Amino acid sequence: CASSYLGGGDTQYF.